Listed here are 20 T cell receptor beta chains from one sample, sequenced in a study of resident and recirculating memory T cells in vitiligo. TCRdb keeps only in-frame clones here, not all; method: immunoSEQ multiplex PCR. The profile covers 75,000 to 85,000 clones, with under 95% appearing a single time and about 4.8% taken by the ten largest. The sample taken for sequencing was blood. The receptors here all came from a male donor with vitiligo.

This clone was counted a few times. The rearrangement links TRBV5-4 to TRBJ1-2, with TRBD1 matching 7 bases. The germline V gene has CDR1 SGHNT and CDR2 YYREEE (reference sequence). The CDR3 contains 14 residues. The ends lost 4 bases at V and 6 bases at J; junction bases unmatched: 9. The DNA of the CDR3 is TGTGCCAGCAGCAGGGGGCGGTCCTCTGATGGCTACACCTTC. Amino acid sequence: CASSRGRSSDGYTF.

CDR3 coding DNA: TGTGCCAGCAGCTCTGGACAGGGGGTTTATACGCAGTATTTT. It encodes CASSSGQGVYTQYF. The rearrangement uses TRBV7-2 and TRBJ2-3; TRBD1 matches 10 bases. The CDR3 extends over 14 amino acids. Per germline, CDR1 SGHTA and CDR2 FQGNSA. The trim removed 4 bases at V and 7 bases at J, leaving 5 bases unmatched.

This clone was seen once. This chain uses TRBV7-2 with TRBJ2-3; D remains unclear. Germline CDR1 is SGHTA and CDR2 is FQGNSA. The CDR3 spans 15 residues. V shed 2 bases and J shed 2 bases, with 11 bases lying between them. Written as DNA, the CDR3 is TGTGCCAGCAGCTTAACAGAGATTCACACAGATACGCAGTATTTT. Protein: CASSLTEIHTDTQYF.

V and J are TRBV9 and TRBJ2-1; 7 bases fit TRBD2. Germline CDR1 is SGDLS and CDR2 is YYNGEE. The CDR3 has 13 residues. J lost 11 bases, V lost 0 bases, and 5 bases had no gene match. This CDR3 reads CASSVEGSGKQFF. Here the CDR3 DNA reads TGTGCCAGCAGCGTAGAGGGCAGCGGGAAGCAGTTCTTC.

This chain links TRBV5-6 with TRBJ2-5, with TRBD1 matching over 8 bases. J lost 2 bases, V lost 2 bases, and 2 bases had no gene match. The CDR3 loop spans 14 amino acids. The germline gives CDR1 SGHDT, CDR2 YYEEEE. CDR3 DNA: TGTGCCAGCAGCTTCCGGGACAGGCAAGAGACCCAGTACTTC. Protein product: CASSFRDRQETQYF.

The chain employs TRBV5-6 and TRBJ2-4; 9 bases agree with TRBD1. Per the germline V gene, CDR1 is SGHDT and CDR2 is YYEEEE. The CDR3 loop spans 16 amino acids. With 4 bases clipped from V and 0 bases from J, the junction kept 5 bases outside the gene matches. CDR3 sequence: CASSLNRGPAKNIQYF. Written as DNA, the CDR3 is TGTGCCAGCAGCCTAAACAGGGGGCCAGCCAAAAACATTCAGTACTTC.

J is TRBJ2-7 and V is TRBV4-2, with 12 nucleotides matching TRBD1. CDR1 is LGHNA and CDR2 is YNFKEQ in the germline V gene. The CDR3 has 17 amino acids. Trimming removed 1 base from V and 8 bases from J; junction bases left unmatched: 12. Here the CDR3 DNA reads TGTGCCAGCAGCCAAGGACAACACCGGGACAGGGGGCCCCAGCAGTACTTC. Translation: CASSQGQHRDRGPQQYF.

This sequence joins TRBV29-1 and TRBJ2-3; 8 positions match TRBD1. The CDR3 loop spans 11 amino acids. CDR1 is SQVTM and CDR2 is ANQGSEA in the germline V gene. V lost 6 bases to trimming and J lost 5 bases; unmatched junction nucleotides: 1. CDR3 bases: TGCAGCGTCACAGGGGGAGATACGCAGTATTTT. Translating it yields CSVTGGDTQYF.

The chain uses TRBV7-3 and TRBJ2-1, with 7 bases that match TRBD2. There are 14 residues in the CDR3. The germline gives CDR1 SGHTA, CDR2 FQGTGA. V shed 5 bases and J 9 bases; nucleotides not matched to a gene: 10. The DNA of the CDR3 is TGTGCCAGCAGCGGGGCGGGAGCTCTGGGTGAGCAGTTCTTC. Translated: CASSGAGALGEQFF.

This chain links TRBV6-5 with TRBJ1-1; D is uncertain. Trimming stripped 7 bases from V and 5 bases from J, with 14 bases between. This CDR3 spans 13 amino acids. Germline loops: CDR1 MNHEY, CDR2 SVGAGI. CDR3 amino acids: CASKNTAVTEAFF. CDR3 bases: TGTGCCAGCAAGAACACCGCGGTGACTGAAGCTTTCTTT.

The CDR3 DNA follows: TGTGCCAGCAGCTTCCAAACGGGAGGAAAAGAGCAGTACTTC. Its translation: CASSFQTGGKEQYF. This sequence joins TRBV5-5 and TRBJ2-7; 7 nucleotides agree with TRBD2. Germline lookup yields CDR1 SGHKS and CDR2 YYEKEE (reference sequence). The V gene end was trimmed by 2 bases and the J gene end by 7 bases; junction bases not matched to a gene: 9. This CDR3 is built from 14 residues. The full variable domain, with the rest looked up from reference TRBV5-5 and TRBJ2-7, is DAGVTQSPTHLIKTRGQQVTLRCSPISGHKSVSWYQQVLGQGPQFIFQYYEKEERGRGNFPDRFSARQFPNYSSELNVNALLLGDSALYLCASSFQTGGKEQYFGPGTRLTVT.

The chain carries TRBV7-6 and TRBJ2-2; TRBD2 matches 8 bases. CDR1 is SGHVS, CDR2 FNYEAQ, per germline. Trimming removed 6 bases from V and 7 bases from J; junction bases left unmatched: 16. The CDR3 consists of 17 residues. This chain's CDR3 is CASSNPTSGRKSGELFF. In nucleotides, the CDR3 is TGTGCCAGCAGTAATCCGACCAGCGGGAGAAAAAGCGGGGAGCTGTTTTTT.

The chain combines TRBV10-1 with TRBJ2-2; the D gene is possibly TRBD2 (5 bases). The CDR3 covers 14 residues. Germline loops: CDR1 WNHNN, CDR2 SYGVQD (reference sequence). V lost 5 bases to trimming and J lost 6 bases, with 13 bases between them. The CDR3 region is CASSFLEGSGELFF. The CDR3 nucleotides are TGCGCCAGCAGTTTCCTCGAGGGCTCCGGGGAGCTGTTTTTT.

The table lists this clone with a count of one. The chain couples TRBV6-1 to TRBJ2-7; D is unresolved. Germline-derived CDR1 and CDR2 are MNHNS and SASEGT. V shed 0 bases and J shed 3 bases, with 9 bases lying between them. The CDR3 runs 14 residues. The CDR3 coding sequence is TGTGCCAGCAGTGAAGCGTGGGCCTACTACGAGCAGTACTTC. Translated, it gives CASSEAWAYYEQYF.

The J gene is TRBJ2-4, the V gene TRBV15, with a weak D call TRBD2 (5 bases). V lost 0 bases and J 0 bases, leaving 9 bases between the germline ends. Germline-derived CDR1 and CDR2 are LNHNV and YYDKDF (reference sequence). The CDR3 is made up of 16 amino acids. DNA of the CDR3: TGTGCCACCAGCAGAGATCCGGGGTCAGCCAAAAACATTCAGTACTTC. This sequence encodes CATSRDPGSAKNIQYF.

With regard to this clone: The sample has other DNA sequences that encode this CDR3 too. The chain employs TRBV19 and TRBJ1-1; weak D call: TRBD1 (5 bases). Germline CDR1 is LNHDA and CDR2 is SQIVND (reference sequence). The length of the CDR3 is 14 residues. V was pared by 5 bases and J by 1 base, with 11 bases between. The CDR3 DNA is TGTGCCAGTAGTCCCGGGGGGTCGAACACTGAAGCTTTCTTT. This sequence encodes CASSPGGSNTEAFF.

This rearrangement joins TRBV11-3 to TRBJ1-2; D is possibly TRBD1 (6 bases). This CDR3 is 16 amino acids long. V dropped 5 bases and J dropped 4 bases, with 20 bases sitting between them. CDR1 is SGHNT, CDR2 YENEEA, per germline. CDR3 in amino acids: CASSRRTGKGAYGYTF. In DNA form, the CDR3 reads TGTGCCAGCAGCCGACGAACAGGGAAAGGTGCCTATGGCTACACCTTC. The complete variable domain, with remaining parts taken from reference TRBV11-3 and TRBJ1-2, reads EAGVVQSPRYKIIEKKQPVAFWCNPISGHNTLYWYLQNLGQGPELLIRYENEEAVDDSQLPKDRFSAERLKGVDSTLKIQPAELGDSAVYLCASSRRTGKGAYGYTFGSGTRLTVV.

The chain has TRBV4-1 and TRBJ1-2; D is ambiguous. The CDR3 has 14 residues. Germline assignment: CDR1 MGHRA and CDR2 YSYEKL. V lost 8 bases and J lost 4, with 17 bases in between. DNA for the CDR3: TGCGCCAGCTCTCCCCCCCGGGGAAGCTATGGCTACACCTTC. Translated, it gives CASSPPRGSYGYTF.

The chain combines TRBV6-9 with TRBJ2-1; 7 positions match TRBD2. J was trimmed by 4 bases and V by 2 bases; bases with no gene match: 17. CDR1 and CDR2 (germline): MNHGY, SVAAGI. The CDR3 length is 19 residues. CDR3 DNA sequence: TGTGCCAGCAGTTATAGGGCCGGCGTGCGCGGGAGAGGGTACAATGAGCAGTTCTTC. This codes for CASSYRAGVRGRGYNEQFF.

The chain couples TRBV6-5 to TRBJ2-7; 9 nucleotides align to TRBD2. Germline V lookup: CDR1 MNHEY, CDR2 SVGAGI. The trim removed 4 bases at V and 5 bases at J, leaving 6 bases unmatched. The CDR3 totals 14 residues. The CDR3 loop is CASSFLGLAHEQYF. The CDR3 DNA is TGTGCCAGCAGTTTCCTGGGACTAGCCCACGAGCAGTACTTC.